Sequencing of this T cell receptor beta chain was carried out in a study of blood T cell repertoires in COVID-19. This table comes from immunoSEQ multiplex PCR, and its TCRdb copy is limited to in-frame clones, with some not included. The sample lists 110,000 to 150,000 clones; about 84% were seen once. Sample: peripheral blood. This TCR was sampled from a human donor in a cohort sampled during active COVID-19.

The CDR3 coding sequence is TGCGCCAGCAGCCAAGTTTACAGCACTGAAGCTTTCTTT. Translating it yields CASSQVYSTEAFF. The chain joins TRBV4-1 to TRBJ1-1; D gene uncertain. The CDR3 runs to 13 residues. Trimming removed 1 base at V and 4 bases at J, with 7 bases between. Germline V gene data show CDR1 as MGHRA and CDR2 as YSYEKL.